This T cell receptor (beta chain) was identified during a study of cytomegalovirus exposure and HLA in healthy donors. On this clone: Its antigen is still unknown.

The PCR employed 60 Vbeta primers together with 13 Jbeta primers. Clones were read by immunoSEQ multiplex PCR, and TCRdb kept only the in-frame ones, dropping some. This table has about 120,000 clones, approximately 9.4% appearing once. Study results and limitations: In an earlier analysis, about 87% or about 30%: the productive usage of most TCR beta V segments.

V was trimmed by 4 bases and J by 5 bases, leaving 20 bases between them. In germline, CDR1 is SGHVS, CDR2 FQNEAQ. The CDR3 has 16 residues. This chain connects TRBV7-8 to TRBJ2-5, with TRBD1 as a possible D gene (6 bases). Sequencing was carried out using PBMCs. The TCR was taken from a man aged 30 to 45 in good health and CMV-seronegative. Here the CDR3 DNA reads TGTGCCAGCAGCTCGGGACAACCCGATTTGGGGGAGACCCAGTACTTC. This codes for CASSSGQPDLGETQYF.